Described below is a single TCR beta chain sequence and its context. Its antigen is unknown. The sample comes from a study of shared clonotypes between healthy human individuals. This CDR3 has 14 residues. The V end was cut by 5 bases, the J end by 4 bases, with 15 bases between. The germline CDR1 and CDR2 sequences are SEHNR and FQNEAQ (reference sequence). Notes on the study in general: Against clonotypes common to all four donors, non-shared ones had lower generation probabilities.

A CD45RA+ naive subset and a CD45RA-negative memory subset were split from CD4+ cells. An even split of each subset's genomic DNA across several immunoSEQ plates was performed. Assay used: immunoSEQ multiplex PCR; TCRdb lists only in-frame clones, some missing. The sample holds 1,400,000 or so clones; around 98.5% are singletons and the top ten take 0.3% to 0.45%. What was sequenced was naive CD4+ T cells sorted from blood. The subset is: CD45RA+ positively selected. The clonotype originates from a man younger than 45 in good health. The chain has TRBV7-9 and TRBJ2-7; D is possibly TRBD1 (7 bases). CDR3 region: CASSAAGGKYEQYF. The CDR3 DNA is TGTGCCAGCAGCGCCGCAGGGGGGAAATACGAGCAGTACTTC.